This entry features one T cell receptor (beta chain) sequence. The antigen remains undetermined. This sample was taken from a study of siplizumab effects on memory and regulatory T cells. Study-wide findings and caveats: A minor share of alloreactive clones matched unstimulated subsets. In controls, roughly 25% of mappable alloreactive CD4+ clones were Treg-derived on average, versus about 65% with siplizumab.

The study assayed some 100,000 TCR templates per sample. The repertoire was sequenced with immunoSEQ multiplex PCR; TCRdb's copy has only in-frame clones and lacks some. The table shows about 70,000 clones, with around nine tenths occurring only once. Germline V lookup: CDR1 KGHSH, CDR2 LQKENI. The V end was cut by 3 bases, the J end by 5 bases, with 22 bases between. CDR3 length: 17 residues. The TCR originated in a human donor in good health. Sequencing input: Tregs sorted from blood. The J gene is TRBJ2-5, the V gene TRBV18; D ambiguous. CDR3 residues: CASSPTQSGLVGETQYF. Written as DNA, the CDR3 is TGTGCCAGCTCACCGACGCAGTCGGGTTTGGTTGGGGAGACCCAGTACTTC.